The 24 T cell receptor beta chains below come from one sample, sequenced in a study of cytomegalovirus exposure and HLA in healthy donors. 60 Vbeta and 13 Jbeta primers were used in PCR. Clones were sequenced by immunoSEQ multiplex PCR, and TCRdb holds only the in-frame ones, with some missing. The sample has around 190,000 clones, and its top ten clones hold around 0.95%. The sample was PBMCs. The receptors come from a young woman in good health and CMV-seropositive.

This chain connects TRBV6-6 to TRBJ2-7; D possibly corresponds to TRBD2 (6 bases). The germline gives CDR1 MNHNY, CDR2 SVGAGI (reference sequence). The CDR3 is made up of 13 amino acids. The ends were cut back, 0 bases at V and 10 bases at J, with 13 bases in the middle. CDR3 residues: CASSYSNLAGQYF. The CDR3 region has the DNA TGTGCCAGCAGTTACTCGAATCTGGCGGGACAGTACTTC.

The CDR3: CASSPREGAGTGELFF. The DNA of the CDR3 is TGTGCCAGCTCACCACGAGAAGGCGCGGGCACCGGGGAGCTGTTTTTT. The rearrangement links TRBV18 to TRBJ2-2, with D tentatively TRBD2 (5 bases). V was pared by 1 base and J by 4 bases, with 13 bases between. CDR3 length equals 16 residues. Germline CDR1 and CDR2: KGHSH and LQKENI.

V is TRBV27 and J is TRBJ2-7; 8 nucleotides align to TRBD1. CDR1 and CDR2 from the germline V gene are MNHEY and SMNVEV (reference sequence). V gave up 0 bases and J gave up 2 bases; unmatched junction bases: 3. The CDR3 totals 15 residues. This chain's CDR3 is CASSLSGTGAYEQYF. CDR3 bases: TGTGCCAGCAGTTTATCGGGGACAGGCGCCTACGAGCAGTACTTC.

This chain joins TRBV7-9 and TRBJ1-4; D is undetermined. Trimming removed 4 bases from V and 1 base from J, with 16 bases in between. The CDR3 extends over 17 amino acids. The V gene's germline CDR1 is SEHNR and CDR2 FQNEAQ (reference sequence). The CDR3 protein is CASSSGKWAETNEKLFF. The CDR3 nucleotides are TGTGCCAGCAGCTCTGGAAAGTGGGCCGAAACTAATGAAAAACTGTTTTTT. The whole variable domain, filled in from reference TRBV7-9 and TRBJ1-4, reads DTGVSQNPRHKITKRGQNVTFRCDPISEHNRLYWYRQTLGQGPEFLTYFQNEAQLEKSRLLSDRFSAERPKGSFSTLEIQRTEQGDSAMYLCASSSGKWAETNEKLFFGSGTQLSVL.

This chain joins TRBV12-5 and TRBJ2-3, with 13 bases fitting TRBD2. The CDR3 is 16 amino acids. Trimming at V came to 5 bases and at J to 6 bases, leaving 8 bases not matched to a gene. Germline CDR1 LGHNT, CDR2 FRNRAP. CDR3 in DNA: TGTGCTAGTGGTCTAGGACTAGCGGGGGCGGGGGATACGCAGTATTTT. It specifies CASGLGLAGAGDTQYF.

With regard to this clone: Distinct nucleotide sequences in the sample also encode this CDR3. CDR3 DNA sequence: TGTGCCAGCAGCCCGGACAGGGGTGAAGCTTTCTTT. Translated, it gives CASSPDRGEAFF. This chain joins TRBV7-9 and TRBJ1-1, with TRBD1 matching over 9 bases. Unmatched junction bases numbered 2, after V lost 5 bases and J lost 7 bases. CDR1 SEHNR and CDR2 FQNEAQ come from the germline V gene (reference sequence). The CDR3 extends over 12 amino acids.

V is TRBV11-2 and J is TRBJ1-1; tentative D call: TRBD1 (5 bases). Germline-derived CDR1 and CDR2 are SGHAT and FQNNGV. Deletions cut 5 bases from V and 0 bases from J, with 10 bases between. This CDR3 has 14 residues. In nucleotides, the CDR3 is TGTGCCAGCAGCGGGGCAAAAATGAACACTGAAGCTTTCTTT. It encodes CASSGAKMNTEAFF.

The chain uses TRBV4-3 and TRBJ1-1; D possibly corresponds to TRBD1 (5 bases). The germline gives CDR1 LGHNA, CDR2 YSLEER. CDR3 length: 15 amino acids. Trimming took 1 base from V and 3 from J, leaving 12 bases between them. The CDR3: CASSQAGEIYTEAFF. CDR3 DNA sequence: TGCGCCAGCAGCCAAGCGGGGGAGATATACACTGAAGCTTTCTTT.

The chain is built from TRBV29-1 and TRBJ1-1; TRBD1 aligns across 7 bases. This CDR3 is built from 14 residues. V was clipped by 1 base and J by 1 base; unmatched bases: 3. Germline lookup yields CDR1 SQVTM and CDR2 ANQGSEA. In DNA, the CDR3 is TGCAGCGTTGAAGTCGAGGGGGCGAACACTGAAGCTTTCTTT. Translating it yields CSVEVEGANTEAFF.

CDR3 DNA: TGTGCCAGTAGTAATGCCCTTGACCGGGACAGAGGAGAAAAACTGTTTTTT. It translates to CASSNALDRDRGEKLFF. V gene TRBV19 combines with J gene TRBJ1-4, with 7 nucleotides matching TRBD1. In germline, CDR1 is LNHDA, CDR2 SQIVND (reference sequence). The V and J ends lost 4 bases and 8 bases, in that order; junction bases with no gene match: 16. CDR3 length: 17 amino acids. The full variable domain, rest sourced from reference TRBV19 and TRBJ1-4, is DGGITQSPKYLFRKEGQNVTLSCEQNLNHDAMYWYRQDPGQGLRLIYYSQIVNDFQKGDIAEGYSVSREKKESFPLTVTSAQKNPTAFYLCASSNALDRDRGEKLFFGSGTQLSVL.

The rearrangement uses TRBV19 and TRBJ1-5; D unclear. The CDR3 consists of 13 residues. V was trimmed by 1 base and J by 7 bases, leaving 8 bases between them. Germline V gives CDR1 LNHDA, CDR2 SQIVND (reference sequence). The CDR3 nucleotides read TGTGCCAGTAGTATAGCTTGGGCCCAGCCCCAGCATTTT. Its translation is CASSIAWAQPQHF.

V gene TRBV21-1 combines with J gene TRBJ2-4; the table calls TRBD2, which could not be checked here. TRBV21-1 is annotated as a pseudogene. This CDR3 has 17 residues. CDR3 residues: CASSTAASGGSKNIQYF. For the CDR3, the DNA is TGTGCCAGCAGTACGGCGGCTAGCGGGGGATCCAAAAACATTCAGTACTTC.

The genes are TRBV2 and TRBJ2-5, with 9 bases aligning to TRBD2. Per germline, CDR1 SNHLY and CDR2 FYNNEI. The J segment lost 9 bases and the V segment lost 7 bases, leaving 6 bases of the junction unmatched. The CDR3 loop spans 12 amino acids. The CDR3 loop reads CASTVAGAAQYF. CDR3 nucleotide sequence: TGTGCCAGCACTGTAGCGGGGGCGGCCCAGTACTTC.

The chain recombines TRBV7-2 with TRBJ2-3; D remains ambiguous. V lost 2 bases and J 4 bases, leaving 4 bases between the germline ends. The germline gives CDR1 SGHTA, CDR2 FQGNSA. The CDR3 length is 12 residues. The CDR3 region is CASSLISDTQYF. In nucleotides, the CDR3 is TGTGCCAGCAGCTTAATCTCAGATACGCAGTATTTT.

The chain uses TRBV15 and TRBJ1-2; D is perhaps TRBD1 (6 bases). Trimming shortened V by 3 bases and J by 7 bases, and 12 bases separated the two germline ends. The CDR3 length is 13 residues. CDR1 LNHNV and CDR2 YYDKDF come from the germline V gene (reference sequence). CDR3 in amino acids: CATSSRGIGGYTF. Written as DNA, the CDR3 is TGTGCCACCAGCAGTAGGGGGATAGGTGGCTACACCTTC.

The V gene is TRBV19, the J gene TRBJ1-2; 11 bases agree with TRBD1. J gave up 8 bases and V 3 bases, and 14 bases lay outside the gene matches. This CDR3 has 17 residues. CDR1 LNHDA and CDR2 SQIVND come from the germline V gene (reference sequence). DNA of the CDR3: TGTGCCAGTAGTATTTTAGGACAGGGGGCGCTCCGAGTGGGCTACACCTTC. Residues: CASSILGQGALRVGYTF.

The gene calls are TRBV6-6 and TRBJ1-5, with unresolved D. Trimming pared 0 bases from V and 3 bases from J, leaving 9 bases between. Germline V gene sequence: CDR1 MNHNY, CDR2 SVGAGI (reference sequence). The CDR3 extends over 15 amino acids. CDR3 loop: CASSYSPDPNQPQHF. The DNA of the CDR3 is TGTGCCAGCAGTTACTCGCCAGATCCCAATCAGCCCCAGCATTTT.

The chain carries TRBV6-5 and TRBJ2-3; possible D gene TRBD1, 5 bases. The V gene lost 6 bases and the J gene lost 0 bases, with 7 bases spanning the gap. CDR3 length: 13 amino acids. Germline V gene data show CDR1 as MNHEY and CDR2 as SVGAGI. In nucleotides, the CDR3 is TGTGCCAGCAGGCGACAGAGCACAGATACGCAGTATTTT. Translation gives CASRRQSTDTQYF.

V gene TRBV2 combines with J gene TRBJ1-5, with a possible D match to TRBD1 (5 bases). The CDR3 consists of 14 residues. Germline V CDR1 and CDR2: SNHLY, FYNNEI. V dropped 4 bases and J dropped 7 bases, with 14 bases sitting between them. CDR3: CASSAGRVGQPQHF. The CDR3 bases are TGTGCCAGCAGTGCGGGCAGGGTGGGGCAGCCCCAGCATTTT.

The chain is built from TRBV6-1 and TRBJ1-1; no clear D gene. The germline CDR1 and CDR2 sequences are MNHNS and SASEGT. V dropped 1 base and J dropped 1 base, with 7 bases sitting between them. The CDR3 extends over 14 amino acids. The CDR3 region is CASSEVPGNTEAFF. As DNA, the CDR3 is TGTGCCAGCAGTGAAGTTCCGGGGAACACTGAAGCTTTCTTT.

The gene calls are TRBV30 and TRBJ1-6, with D uncertain. The CDR3 is 13 residues long. Trimming took 0 bases from V and 5 from J, leaving 5 bases between them. Germline V gives CDR1 GTSNPN, CDR2 SVGIG (reference sequence). The CDR3: CAWSVLHNSPLHF. The CDR3 bases are TGTGCCTGGAGTGTACTACATAATTCACCCCTCCACTTT. Together with reference TRBV30 and TRBJ1-6, the CDR3 gives the full variable domain: SQTIHQWPATLVQPVGSPLSLECTVEGTSNPNLYWYRQAAGRGLQLLFYSVGIGQISSEVPQNLSASRPQDRQFILSSKKLLLSDSGFYLCAWSVLHNSPLHFGNGTRLTVT.

The chain is built from TRBV6-1 and TRBJ1-5; D perhaps matches TRBD1 (5 bases). Germline V gene data show CDR1 as MNHNS and CDR2 as SASEGT. CDR3 length equals 15 residues. V shed 0 bases and J shed 1 base, with 7 bases lying between them. The CDR3: CASSEAGGSNQPQHF. The CDR3 nucleotides read TGTGCCAGCAGTGAAGCGGGGGGGAGCAATCAGCCCCAGCATTTT.

The chain links TRBV4-1 to TRBJ2-7; the match to TRBD1 covers 8 bases. Germline V lookup: CDR1 MGHRA, CDR2 YSYEKL. There are 15 residues in the CDR3. The junction had 3 bases not matched to a gene; V was cut back by 1 base and J by 1 base. DNA of the CDR3: TGCGCCAGCAGCCAAGTAACAGGGGGATCCTACGAGCAGTACTTC. This sequence encodes CASSQVTGGSYEQYF.

The genes are TRBV29-1 and TRBJ1-2; TRBD1 is a possible D gene (5 bases). The CDR3 spans 14 residues. Germline loops: CDR1 SQVTM, CDR2 ANQGSEA. V lost 4 bases to trimming and J lost 4 bases, with 16 bases between them. Here the CDR3 DNA reads TGCAGCGTTGGGGGCGAGGAGACAGCCTATGGCTACACCTTC. Its protein is CSVGGEETAYGYTF. The complete variable domain, with remaining parts taken from reference TRBV29-1 and TRBJ1-2, reads SAVISQKPSRDICQRGTSLTIQCQVDSQVTMMFWYRQQPGQSLTLIATANQGSEATYESGFVIDKFPISRPNLTFSTLTVSNMSPEDSSIYLCSVGGEETAYGYTFGSGTRLTVV.